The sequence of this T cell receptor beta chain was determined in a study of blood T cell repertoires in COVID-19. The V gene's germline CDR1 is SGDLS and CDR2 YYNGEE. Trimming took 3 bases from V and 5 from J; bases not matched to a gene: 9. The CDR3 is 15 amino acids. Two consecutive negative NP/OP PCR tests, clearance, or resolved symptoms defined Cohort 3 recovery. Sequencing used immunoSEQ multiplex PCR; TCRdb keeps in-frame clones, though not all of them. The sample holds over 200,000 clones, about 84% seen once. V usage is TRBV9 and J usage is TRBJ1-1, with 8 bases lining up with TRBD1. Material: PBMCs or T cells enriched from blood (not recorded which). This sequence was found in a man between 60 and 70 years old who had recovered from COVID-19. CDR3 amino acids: CASSASDRADTEAFF. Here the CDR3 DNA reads TGTGCCAGCAGCGCATCGGACAGGGCCGATACTGAAGCTTTCTTT.